The 22 T cell receptor beta chains below were found in one sample sequenced in a study of blood T cell repertoires in COVID-19. Using immunoSEQ multiplex PCR, the repertoire was profiled, and TCRdb retains in-frame clones only, with some absent. The sample includes about 140,000 clones, more than 65% of them seen just once. The sequencing sample was made of peripheral blood. These TCRs come from a man older than 75 with acute or convalescent COVID-19.

The chain combines TRBV28 with TRBJ1-4; D is possibly TRBD1 (6 bases). Germline loops: CDR1 MDHEN, CDR2 SYDVKM. CDR3 length equals 15 residues. V lost 2 bases to trimming and J lost 4 bases, with 11 bases between them. CDR3 amino acids: CASSLSTGINEKLFF. CDR3 DNA: TGTGCCAGCAGTTTAAGTACAGGGATTAATGAAAAACTGTTTTTT.

The genes are TRBV2 and TRBJ2-2; D not certain. The CDR3 sequence is 14 residues long. CDR1 and CDR2 from the germline V gene are SNHLY and FYNNEI. Trimming pared 6 bases from V and 0 bases from J, leaving 8 bases between. CDR3 DNA sequence: TGTGCCAGCAGCGGCGGTGCGAACACCGGGGAGCTGTTTTTT. Protein product: CASSGGANTGELFF.

The chain has TRBV6-5 and TRBJ1-6; D remains unclear. V lost 6 bases, J lost 9 bases, and 15 bases lay in between. This CDR3 is 14 amino acids long. Germline lookup yields CDR1 MNHEY and CDR2 SVGAGI. The CDR3 protein is CASRFDSSRSPLHF. CDR3 bases: TGTGCCAGCAGATTCGACTCGAGTCGTTCACCCCTCCACTTT.

The genes are TRBV5-1 and TRBJ2-3; 10 nucleotides align to TRBD2. CDR1 is SGHRS and CDR2 is YFSETQ in the germline V gene. This CDR3 is 14 amino acids long. Losses at the gene ends were 3 bases for V and 6 bases for J; bases not matched to a gene: 4. Here the CDR3 DNA reads TGCGCCAGCAGCTCTAGCGGGGGTATGGATACGCAGTATTTT. This encodes CASSSSGGMDTQYF.

V is TRBV5-1 and J is TRBJ2-1, with 8 bases matching TRBD2. The J segment lost 14 bases and the V segment lost 0 bases, leaving 10 bases of the junction unmatched. In germline, CDR1 is SGHRS, CDR2 YFSETQ. The CDR3 has 14 residues. The CDR3 spells CASSLAAGVTRKFF. DNA for the CDR3: TGCGCCAGCAGCTTGGCAGCGGGGGTGACCCGAAAGTTCTTC.

This clone was detected a few times. The chain employs TRBV4-3 and TRBJ2-7; TRBD1 agrees at 9 bases. Germline V gene data show CDR1 as LGHNA and CDR2 as YSLEER. The V gene end was trimmed by 2 bases and the J gene end by 5 bases; junction bases not matched to a gene: 7. CDR3 length: 15 amino acids. As DNA, the CDR3 is TGCGCCAGCAGCCAATCGCCGGGACAGGGAAACGAGCAGTACTTC. Encoded protein: CASSQSPGQGNEQYF.

The J gene is TRBJ1-2, the V gene TRBV3-1 (or the pseudogene TRBV3-2), with TRBD1 as a possible D gene (5 bases). Trimming took 0 bases from V and 7 from J, leaving 15 bases between them. Germline loops: CDR1 LGHDT, CDR2 YNNKEL (reference sequence). There are 15 residues in the CDR3. For the CDR3, the DNA is TGTGCCAGCAGCCAAGAATTGCAGGGTTTGGGTGGCTACACCTTC. It codes for CASSQELQGLGGYTF.

This clone was counted between two and nine times. The chain couples TRBV5-1 to TRBJ1-3; TRBD1 aligns across 9 bases. CDR3 length: 16 amino acids. Trimming at V came to 6 bases and at J to 2 bases, leaving 9 bases not matched to a gene. In germline, CDR1 is SGHRS, CDR2 YFSETQ. This CDR3 is CASTSTGGSTGNTIYF. The CDR3 region has the DNA TGCGCCAGCACGAGTACAGGGGGCTCGACTGGAAACACCATATATTTT.

The rearrangement uses TRBV18 and TRBJ2-2, with D perhaps matching TRBD1 (5 bases). The CDR3 runs 16 residues. Germline V gene data show CDR1 as KGHSH and CDR2 as LQKENI. V was trimmed by 6 bases and J by 0 bases, leaving 14 bases between them. The CDR3 reads CASSLMGQSNTGELFF. Written as DNA, the CDR3 is TGTGCCAGCTCCCTTATGGGGCAATCGAACACCGGGGAGCTGTTTTTT.

CDR3 amino acids: CASSPTSEEKLFF. DNA of the CDR3: TGTGCCAGCAGCCCAACATCGGAGGAAAAACTGTTTTTT. The gene calls are TRBV3-1 (or the pseudogene TRBV3-2) and TRBJ1-4; D ambiguous. Germline V gives CDR1 LGHDT, CDR2 YNNKEL (reference sequence). The CDR3 spans 13 residues. The V end lost 4 bases, the J end lost 8 bases, and 11 bases lay between the germline ends.

The CDR3 spells CASSTDRGYEQYF. In DNA, the CDR3 is TGTGCCAGCAGTACAGACAGGGGTTACGAGCAGTACTTC. The rearrangement links TRBV7-9 to TRBJ2-7; TRBD1 matches at 8 bases. Germline CDR1 SEHNR, CDR2 FQNEAQ (reference sequence). There are 13 residues in the CDR3. Trimming removed 6 bases from V and 4 bases from J; junction bases left unmatched: 5.

This clone has more than one count but fewer than ten. V usage is TRBV29-1 and J usage is TRBJ2-1; D uncertain. Germline CDR1 and CDR2: SQVTM and ANQGSEA. The CDR3 extends over 13 amino acids. Trimming removed 1 base from V and 5 bases from J, with 9 bases in between. This CDR3 reads CSVEGWQNNEQFF. DNA of the CDR3: TGCAGCGTTGAAGGTTGGCAGAACAATGAGCAGTTCTTC.

The rearrangement links TRBV20-1 to TRBJ2-1; D is unresolved. Looked up from germline, CDR1 is DFQATT and CDR2 is SNEGSKA (reference sequence). The CDR3 runs to 12 residues. The V gene lost 3 bases and the J gene lost 6 bases, with 9 bases spanning the gap. CDR3 nucleotides: TGCAGTGCTAGTTACAACCGCAATGAGCAGTTCTTC. Its protein is CSASYNRNEQFF.

This clone was picked up a small number of times. The chain joins TRBV28 to TRBJ2-7; TRBD2 matches at 7 bases. J was trimmed by 0 bases and V by 5 bases; bases with no gene match: 4. CDR1 and CDR2 from the germline V gene are MDHEN and SYDVKM. The CDR3 covers 14 residues. CDR3 amino acids: CASSQAGFSYEQYF. DNA for the CDR3: TGTGCCAGCAGTCAAGCGGGATTCTCCTACGAGCAGTACTTC.

This clone has more than one count but fewer than ten. The rearrangement uses TRBV7-3 and TRBJ1-1; D not certain. CDR3 length equals 15 residues. Germline V lookup: CDR1 SGHTA, CDR2 FQGTGA. V was shortened by 2 bases and J by 5 bases, with 15 bases between the two germline ends. The CDR3 spells CASSLQGPGGTEAFF. In nucleotides, the CDR3 is TGTGCCAGCAGCTTACAAGGGCCCGGAGGGACTGAAGCTTTCTTT.

This clone was detected only a few times. The junction differs from germline at one of its ends, possibly a read error. V gene TRBV7-7 combines with J gene TRBJ2-5, with D tentatively TRBD1 (6 bases). Germline V gene lookup returns CDR1 SSHAT and CDR2 FNYEAQ (reference sequence). CDR3 length: 15 amino acids. This CDR3 is CASSSGTLPGETQYF. The CDR3 DNA reads as TGTGCTAGCAGCTCAGGGACACTACCTGGGGAGACCCAGTACTTC.

The chain combines TRBV28 with TRBJ1-5; D might be TRBD1 (5 bases). This CDR3 is built from 16 residues. CDR1 and CDR2 (germline): MDHEN, SYDVKM. V was shortened by 4 bases and J by 3 bases, with 16 bases between the two germline ends. CDR3 DNA: TGTGCCAGCAGTTCTCTTTCGACAGCCGACAATCAGCCCCAGCATTTT. Its translation is CASSSLSTADNQPQHF.

This clone was picked up a small number of times. The chain carries TRBV18 and TRBJ2-7, with D tentatively TRBD2 (6 bases). This CDR3 has 15 residues. Trimming left V 1 base short and J 8 bases short, with 18 bases between. In germline, CDR1 is KGHSH, CDR2 LQKENI. CDR3 amino acids: CASSPLSWGETKQYF. In nucleotides, the CDR3 is TGTGCCAGCTCACCACTTTCTTGGGGGGAAACTAAGCAGTACTTC.

This chain connects TRBV5-1 to TRBJ2-7; 9 bases are shared with TRBD1. CDR3 length: 15 amino acids. Germline V gene sequence: CDR1 SGHRS, CDR2 YFSETQ. V lost 4 bases to trimming and J lost 6 bases; unmatched junction nucleotides: 11. The CDR3 bases are TGCGCCAGCAGCCTGGCTGGGACAGGGTCGGCCGAGCAGTACTTC. This translates into CASSLAGTGSAEQYF.

The table lists this clone with a count of one. V usage is TRBV18 and J usage is TRBJ2-7, with unresolved D. Germline CDR1 KGHSH, CDR2 LQKENI. CDR3 length: 12 residues. The V and J ends lost 3 bases and 7 bases respectively, with 10 bases between them. As DNA, the CDR3 is TGTGCCAGCTCACCTCAGTCGAGGGAGCAGTACTTC. Protein: CASSPQSREQYF.

The V gene is TRBV6-2 or TRBV6-3, the J gene TRBJ1-1; D may be TRBD1 (5 bases). Between the trimmed V and J ends, which lost 1 base and 2 bases, there was a span of 8 bases. The CDR3 consists of 14 residues. Per germline, CDR1 MNHEY and CDR2 SVGEGT. This chain's CDR3 is CASSYWGTNTEAFF. CDR3 DNA: TGTGCCAGCAGTTACTGGGGCACCAACACTGAAGCTTTCTTT.

The chain recombines TRBV20-1 with TRBJ1-5, with unresolved D. The CDR3 consists of 14 residues. Germline V lookup: CDR1 DFQATT, CDR2 SNEGSKA (reference sequence). V dropped 3 bases and J dropped 11 bases, with 20 bases sitting between them. CDR3 sequence: CSASVSATEVSQHF. In DNA, the CDR3 is TGCAGTGCTAGTGTATCGGCGACTGAAGTGTCCCAGCATTTT.